This T cell receptor (beta chain) is drawn from a study of T cells in Graves' hyperthyroidism and ophthalmopathy. This clonotype showed up many times. RNA transcripts yielded amplified TCR beta CDR3 regions. First-round RT-PCR with HTBI primers amplified the TCR CDR3 region. Via MiXCR, TCRdb re-called the multiplex PCR reads, giving one row per CDR3 protein. The data show over 650,000 distinct CDR3 sequences, about 45% seen once. CDR3 size: 12 residues. Germline lookup yields CDR1 DFQATT and CDR2 SNEGSKA (reference sequence). The V call is TRBV20-1, the J call TRBJ2-5; D is undetermined. This TCR was recovered from an adult man with Graves' disease, either hyperthyroidism or ophthalmopathy (not recorded which). The sequenced sample consisted of peripheral blood or thyroid tissue (not recorded which). CDR3 bases: TGCAGCGCACGAGATCGTGGGGAGACCCAGTACTTC. It yields the protein CSARDRGETQYF.